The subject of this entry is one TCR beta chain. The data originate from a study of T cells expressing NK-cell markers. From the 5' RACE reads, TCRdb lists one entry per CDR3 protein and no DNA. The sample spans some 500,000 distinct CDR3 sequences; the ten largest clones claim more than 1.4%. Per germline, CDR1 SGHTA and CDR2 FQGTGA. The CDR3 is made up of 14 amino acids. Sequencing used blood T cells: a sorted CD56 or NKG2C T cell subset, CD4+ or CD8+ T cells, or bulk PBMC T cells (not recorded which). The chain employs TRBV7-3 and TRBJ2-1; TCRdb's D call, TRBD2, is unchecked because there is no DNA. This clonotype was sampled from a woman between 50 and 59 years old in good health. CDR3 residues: CASSLEGIRAEQFF. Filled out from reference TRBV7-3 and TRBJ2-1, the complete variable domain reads GAGVSQTPSNKVTEKGKYVELRCDPISGHTALYWYRQSLGQGPEFLIYFQGTGAADDSGLPNDRFFAVRPEGSVSTLKIQRTERGDSAVYLCASSLEGIRAEQFFGPGTRLTVL.